This paragraph covers one T cell receptor beta chain sequence. Based on its abundance in the sample, this clonotype is large (0.1 to 1%). This receptor's antigen is unknown. Base qualities are not recorded, but no much larger clone differs from it by a single base. The sample comes from a study. Sequencing instrument: Illumina MiSeq. TCRdb reanalyzed the raw reads on its own, using fastp at Q25 for trimming and MiXCR for clone calling, and kept in-frame beta chains. Identical CDR3 protein sequences are pooled into one entry, listed with their most common genes and DNA. The sample yields 300 or so distinct CDR3 sequences; approximately 8.8% were counted once. The ten largest make up around 53% of the sample. The CDR3 runs 16 residues from the cysteine to the phenylalanine. Only the CDR3 portion is preserved as DNA: 48 bases, with reading frame beginning at the first base. Sequences SGHTA (CDR1) and FQGNSA (CDR2) are obtained from the germline V gene. The germline V end is reduced by 2 bases and the J end by 3 bases; junction bases left unmatched: 3.

The chain is encoded by TRBV7-2 joined to TRBJ2-7; 14 middle bases align to TRBD2. The sequenced sample was CD4+ T cells from peripheral blood. This TCR derives from a human donor with rheumatoid arthritis. The DNA sequence reads TGTGCCAGCAGCTTATGGGGGACTAGCGGGAGCTACGAGCAGTACTTC. This yields the protein CASSLWGTSGSYEQYF.